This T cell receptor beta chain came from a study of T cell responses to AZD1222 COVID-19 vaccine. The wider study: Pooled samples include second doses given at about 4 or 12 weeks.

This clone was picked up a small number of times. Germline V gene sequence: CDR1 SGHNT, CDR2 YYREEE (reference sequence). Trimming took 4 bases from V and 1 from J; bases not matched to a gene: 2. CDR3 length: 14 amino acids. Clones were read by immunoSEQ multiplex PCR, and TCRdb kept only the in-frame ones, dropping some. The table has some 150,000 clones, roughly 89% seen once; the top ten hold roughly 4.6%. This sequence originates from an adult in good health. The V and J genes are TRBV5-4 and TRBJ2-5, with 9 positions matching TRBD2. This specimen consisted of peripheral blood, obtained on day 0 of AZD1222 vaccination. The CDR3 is CASSLGLAQETQYF. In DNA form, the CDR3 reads TGTGCCAGCAGCCTGGGACTAGCCCAAGAGACCCAGTACTTC.